This is a list of T cell receptor beta chains from one sample in a study of control samples from healthy donors and cancer patients. The method was immunoSEQ multiplex PCR; TCRdb's version includes in-frame clones alone and lacks a portion of them. The profile covers over 150,000 clones, with approximately 92% appearing a single time and more than 1.1% taken by the ten largest. The sample was blood. These receptor sequences come from a man between 18 and 35 years old in good health. CDR3s include the opening cysteine and the closing phenylalanine or tryptophan. D genes are given only for firm matches. Rows give clone size only sometimes, using once, few, many, or a class for an expanded clone.

v_gene,abundance,d_gene,j_gene,CDR3nt,CDR3aa
TRBV28,-,-,TRBJ1-3,TGTGCCAGCAGCCATCCCGACAGCTCTGGAAACACCATATATTTT,CASSHPDSSGNTIYF
TRBV30,-,TRBD2,TRBJ2-6,TGTGCCTTCTCAATGCGCGGGGGGACTGGGGCCAACGTCCTGACTTTC,CAFSMRGGTGANVLTF
TRBV24-1,-,-,TRBJ2-1,TGTGCCACCAGTGATTTCAACGGTTCCAATGAGCAGTTCTTC,CATSDFNGSNEQFF
TRBV30,-,-,TRBJ2-3,TGTGCCTGGGGTAAGACAGATACGCAGTATTTT,CAWGKTDTQYF
TRBV7-9,-,TRBD1,TRBJ1-2,TGTGCCAGCACCCGACCATCGACAGGGGGCAGTTTGTCCGGTGGCTACACCTTC,CASTRPSTGGSLSGGYTF
TRBV5-1,-,-,TRBJ1-5,TGCGCCAGCAGCTTGGTAGGGGGGAGCAATCAGCCCCAGCATTTT,CASSLVGGSNQPQHF
TRBV9,-,-,TRBJ1-1,TGTGCCAGCAGCGTTGGACCGGGTGAAGCTTTCTTT,CASSVGPGEAFF
TRBV6-5,-,-,TRBJ1-1,TGTGCCAGCAGTCTACGCAGGGGTGAAGCTTTCTTT,CASSLRRGEAFF
TRBV24-1,-,TRBD1,TRBJ2-5,TGTGCCACCAGTGGGGACAGGGACGAGACCCAGTACTTC,CATSGDRDETQYF
TRBV15,-,-,TRBJ2-6,TGTGCCACCAGCATATACGGAGCCAACTCTGGGGCCAACGTCCTGACTTTC,CATSIYGANSGANVLTF
TRBV5-1,once,TRBD2,TRBJ2-7,TGCGCCAGCAGCTTGACTAGCGGGGGTACCGAGCAGTACTTC,CASSLTSGGTEQYF
TRBV25-1,-,-,TRBJ2-5,TGTGCCAGCAGACTTGCAGGGTCTTTGGAGACCCAGTACTTC,CASRLAGSLETQYF
TRBV5-1,-,TRBD1,TRBJ2-7,TGCGCCAGCTGCCCGGGACAGGGGGCCTACGAGCAGTACTTC,CASCPGQGAYEQYF